Below are 8 T cell receptor beta chains sequenced from a single sample in a study of OX40 agonist ivuxolimab in advanced cancers. The method behind the library was the immunoSEQ multiplex PCR assay. In its TCRdb copy, this immuneACCESS table keeps in-frame sequences only and misses some clones. Where compared with another copy, unresolved V genes explain less than half of these, and the others have no known cause. The sample profile shows 70,000 to 95,000 clones; 94% of them were found once. The top ten clonotypes cover about a fifth of the sample. The source material was CD4+ or CD8+ T cells sorted from blood, sampled in a trial of the OX40 agonist ivuxolimab. The receptors originated from an adult with an advanced solid tumor such as melanoma, head and neck, liver or kidney cancer.

This chain joins TRBV7-2 and TRBJ2-3; either TRBD1 or TRBD2 may supply D (5 bases each). The germline V and J ends were trimmed by 3 bases and 6 bases, with 16 bases remaining between them. CDR3 size: 15 residues. Germline V gene sequence: CDR1 SGHTA, CDR2 FQGNSA. CDR3 nucleotides: TGTGCCAGCAGCTTTATTGACGGGACGTTTGATACGCAGTATTTT. It is translated as CASSFIDGTFDTQYF.

J is TRBJ2-2 and V is TRBV27; D is ambiguous. The V gene's germline CDR1 is MNHEY and CDR2 SMNVEV (reference sequence). Trimming removed 3 bases at V and 6 bases at J, with 5 bases between. The CDR3 has 12 residues. For the CDR3, the DNA is TGTGCCAGCAGTTTTCCGCCCGGGGAGCTGTTTTTT. It yields the protein CASSFPPGELFF.

The genes are TRBV15 and TRBJ2-7; D is perhaps TRBD1 or TRBD2 (5 bases each). The V gene's germline CDR1 is LNHNV and CDR2 YYDKDF (reference sequence). Trimming removed 3 bases at V and 6 bases at J, with 15 bases between. This CDR3 comprises 14 residues. The CDR3 DNA follows: TGTGCCACCAGCAGGCGGTCAGGGAGTGTCGAGCAGTACTTC. Its translation is CATSRRSGSVEQYF.

The chain uses TRBV6-5 and TRBJ2-5, with 7 bases matching TRBD2. Germline V CDR1 and CDR2: MNHEY, SVGAGI. Losses at the gene ends were 7 bases for V and 5 bases for J; bases not matched to a gene: 10. The CDR3 is 14 amino acids. The CDR3 nucleotides read TGTGCCAGCAATTTGTTAGCGGGCCGGGAGACCCAGTACTTC. It is translated as CASNLLAGRETQYF.

The rearrangement joins TRBV28 to TRBJ2-7, with unresolved D. Germline V gives CDR1 MDHEN, CDR2 SYDVKM. The CDR3 contains 13 residues. V was cut by 7 bases and J by 2 bases, with 12 bases left in between. The CDR3 DNA sequence: TGTGCCAGCAAACCCCCTCGAACCTACGAGCAGTACTTC. It encodes CASKPPRTYEQYF.

The V call is TRBV4-3, the J call TRBJ2-7; 7 nucleotides match TRBD1. The germline gives CDR1 LGHNA, CDR2 YSLEER. The V and J ends lost 4 bases and 0 bases, in that order; junction bases with no gene match: 6. The CDR3 length is 15 residues. The CDR3 here is CASSPGQGVSYEQYF. In DNA, the CDR3 is TGCGCCAGCAGCCCCGGGCAGGGGGTCTCCTACGAGCAGTACTTC.

V is TRBV28 and J is TRBJ2-5, with TRBD1 as a possible D gene (5 bases). The end of the DNA is better explained by TRBJ2-7, so the J call may be wrong. Germline V gives CDR1 MDHEN, CDR2 SYDVKM. CDR3 length: 15 residues. The CDR3 region has the DNA TGTGCCAGCAGTCCCTCTGGACAACTTACCTACGAGCAGTACTTC. Translating it yields CASSPSGQLTYEQYF.

This chain joins TRBV28 and TRBJ2-1, with 8 bases matching TRBD2. Per germline, CDR1 MDHEN and CDR2 SYDVKM. The CDR3 contains 15 residues. Losses at the gene ends were 2 bases for V and 4 bases for J; bases not matched to a gene: 4. CDR3 residues: CASSLTGGPYNEQFF. DNA of the CDR3: TGTGCCAGCAGTTTAACGGGAGGGCCTTACAATGAGCAGTTCTTC. The full variable domain, completed using reference TRBV28 and TRBJ2-1, is DVKVTQSSRYLVKRTGEKVFLECVQDMDHENMFWYRQDPGLGLRLIYFSYDVKMKEKGDIPEGYSVSREKKERFSLILESASTNQTSMYLCASSLTGGPYNEQFFGPGTRLTVL.